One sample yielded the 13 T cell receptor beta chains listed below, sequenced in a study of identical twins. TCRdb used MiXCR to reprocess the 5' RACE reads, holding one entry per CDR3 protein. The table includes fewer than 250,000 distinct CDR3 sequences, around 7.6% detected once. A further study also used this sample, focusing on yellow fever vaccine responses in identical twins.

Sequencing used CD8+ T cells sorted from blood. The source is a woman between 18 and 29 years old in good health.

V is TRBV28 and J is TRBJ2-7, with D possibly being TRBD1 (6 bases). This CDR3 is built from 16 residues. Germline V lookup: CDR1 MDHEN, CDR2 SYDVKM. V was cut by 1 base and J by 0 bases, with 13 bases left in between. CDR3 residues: CASSLYRTGISYEQYF. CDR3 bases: TGTGCCAGCAGTTTATATCGAACAGGGATCTCCTACGAGCAGTACTTC. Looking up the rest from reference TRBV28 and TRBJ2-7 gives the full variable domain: DVKVTQSSRYLVKRTGEKVFLECVQDMDHENMFWYRQDPGLGLRLIYFSYDVKMKEKGDIPEGYSVSREKKERFSLILESASTNQTSMYLCASSLYRTGISYEQYFGPGTRLTVT.

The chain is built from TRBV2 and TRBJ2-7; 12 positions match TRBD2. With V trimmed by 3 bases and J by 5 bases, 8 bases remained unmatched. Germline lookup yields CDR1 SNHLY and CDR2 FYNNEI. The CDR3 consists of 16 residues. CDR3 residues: CASSETGLAGPDEQYF. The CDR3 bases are TGTGCCAGCAGTGAGACCGGACTAGCGGGACCCGACGAGCAGTACTTC. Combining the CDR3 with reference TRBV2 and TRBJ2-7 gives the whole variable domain EPEVTQTPSHQVTQMGQEVILRCVPISNHLYFYWYRQILGQKVEFLVSFYNNEISEKSEIFDDQFSVERPDGSNFTLKIRSTKLEDSAMYFCASSETGLAGPDEQYFGPGTRLTVT.

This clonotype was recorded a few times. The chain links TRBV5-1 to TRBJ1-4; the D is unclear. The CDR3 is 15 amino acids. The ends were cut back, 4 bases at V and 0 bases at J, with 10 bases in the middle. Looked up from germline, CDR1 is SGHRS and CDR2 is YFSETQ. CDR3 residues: CASSPERATNEKLFF. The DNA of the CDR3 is TGCGCCAGCAGCCCGGAGAGAGCAACTAATGAAAAACTGTTTTTT.

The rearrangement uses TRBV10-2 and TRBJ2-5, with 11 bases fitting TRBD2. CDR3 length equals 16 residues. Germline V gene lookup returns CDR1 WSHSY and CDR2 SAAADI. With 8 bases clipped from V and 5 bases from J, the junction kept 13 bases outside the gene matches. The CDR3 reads CASGGLADPARETQYF. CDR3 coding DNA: TGCGCCAGCGGGGGACTAGCGGACCCAGCCAGGGAGACCCAGTACTTC.

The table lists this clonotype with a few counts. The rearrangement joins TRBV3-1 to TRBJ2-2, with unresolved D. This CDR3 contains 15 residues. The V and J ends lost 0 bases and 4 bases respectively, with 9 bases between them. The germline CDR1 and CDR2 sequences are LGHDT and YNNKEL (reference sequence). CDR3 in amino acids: CASSQDVARTGELFF. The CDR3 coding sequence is TGTGCCAGCAGCCAAGACGTAGCCCGCACCGGGGAGCTGTTTTTT.

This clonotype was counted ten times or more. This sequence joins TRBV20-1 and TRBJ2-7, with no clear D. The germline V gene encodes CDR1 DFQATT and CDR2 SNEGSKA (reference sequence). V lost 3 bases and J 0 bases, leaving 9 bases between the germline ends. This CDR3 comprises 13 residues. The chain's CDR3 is CSASNWDSYEQYV. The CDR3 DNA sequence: TGCAGTGCTAGTAACTGGGACTCCTACGAGCAGTACGTC.

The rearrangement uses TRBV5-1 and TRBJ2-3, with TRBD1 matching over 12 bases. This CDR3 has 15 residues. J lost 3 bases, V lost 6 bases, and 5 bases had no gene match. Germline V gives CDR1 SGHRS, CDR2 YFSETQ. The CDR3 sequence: CASTGDRGQTDTQYF. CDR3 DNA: TGCGCCAGCACCGGGGACAGGGGGCAGACAGATACGCAGTATTTT.

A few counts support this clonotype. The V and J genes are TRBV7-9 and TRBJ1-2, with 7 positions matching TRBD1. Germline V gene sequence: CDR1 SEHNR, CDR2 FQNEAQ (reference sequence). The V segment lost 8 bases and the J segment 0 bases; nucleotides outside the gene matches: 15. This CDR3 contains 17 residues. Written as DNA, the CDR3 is TGTGCCAGCGAAATGAGACCGTTCACAGGGGCTAACTATGGCTACACCTTC. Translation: CASEMRPFTGANYGYTF.

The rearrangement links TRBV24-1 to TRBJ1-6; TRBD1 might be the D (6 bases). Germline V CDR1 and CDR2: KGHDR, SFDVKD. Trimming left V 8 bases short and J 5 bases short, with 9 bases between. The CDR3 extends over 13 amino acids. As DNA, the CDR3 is TGTGCCACCATGGGACAAAATAATTCACCCCTCCACTTT. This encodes CATMGQNNSPLHF.

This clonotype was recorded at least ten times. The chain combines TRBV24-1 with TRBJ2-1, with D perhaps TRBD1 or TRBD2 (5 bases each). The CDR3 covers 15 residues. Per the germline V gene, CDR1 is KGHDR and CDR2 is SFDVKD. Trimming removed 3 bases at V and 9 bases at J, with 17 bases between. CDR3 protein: CATSDGTLWDGEQFF. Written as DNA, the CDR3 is TGTGCCACCAGTGATGGCACCTTGTGGGACGGTGAGCAGTTCTTC.

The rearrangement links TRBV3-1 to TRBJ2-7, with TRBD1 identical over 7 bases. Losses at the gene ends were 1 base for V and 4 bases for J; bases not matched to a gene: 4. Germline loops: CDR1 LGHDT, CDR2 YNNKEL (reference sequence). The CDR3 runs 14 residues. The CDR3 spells CASSQGTGGYEQYV. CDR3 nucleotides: TGTGCCAGCAGCCAAGGGACAGGTGGTTACGAGCAGTACGTC.

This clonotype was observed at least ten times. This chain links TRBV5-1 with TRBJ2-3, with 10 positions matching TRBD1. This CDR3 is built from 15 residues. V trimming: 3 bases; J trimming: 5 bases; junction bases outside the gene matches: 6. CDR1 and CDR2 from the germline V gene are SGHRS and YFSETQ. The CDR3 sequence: CASSSGTGVGDTQYF. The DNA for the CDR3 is TGCGCCAGCAGCTCCGGGACAGGGGTGGGAGATACGCAGTATTTT. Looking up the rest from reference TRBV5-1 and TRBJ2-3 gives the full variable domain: KAGVTQTPRYLIKTRGQQVTLSCSPISGHRSVSWYQQTPGQGLQFLFEYFSETQRNKGNFPGRFSGRQFSNSRSEMNVSTLELGDSALYLCASSSGTGVGDTQYFGPGTRLTVL.

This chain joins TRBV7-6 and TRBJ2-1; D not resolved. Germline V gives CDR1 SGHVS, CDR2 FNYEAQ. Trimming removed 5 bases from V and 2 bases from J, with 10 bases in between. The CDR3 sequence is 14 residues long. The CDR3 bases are TGTGCCAGCAGCCCAGGCAACCCCTACAATGAGCAGTTCTTC. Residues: CASSPGNPYNEQFF.